A selection of T cell receptor beta chains follows, all from one sample in a study of cytomegalovirus exposure and HLA in healthy donors. The protocol was immunoSEQ multiplex PCR, while the TCRdb copy is restricted to in-frame clones and leaves out a portion. The sample holds 180,000 or so clones; around 76% are singletons and the top ten take more than 1.5%. The sequenced sample was PBMCs. These receptors were taken from a man between 35 and 55 years old in good health and CMV-seronegative. Each CDR3 is given with its conserved first and last residue. The D gene is left open where the match is weak. Part of the rows lack a size; the others show once, few, many or a class for expanded clones.

d_gene | j_gene | v_gene | len | abundance | CDR3aa | CDR3nt
TRBD2 | TRBJ2-1 | TRBV5-1 | 13 | few | CASRGTSGDEQFF | TGCGCCAGCAGGGGGACTAGCGGGGATGAGCAGTTCTTC
TRBD2 | TRBJ2-3 | TRBV11-2 | 15 | . | CASSLHKLAGDTQYF | TGTGCCAGCAGCTTACATAAACTAGCGGGAGATACGCAGTATTTT
. | TRBJ1-1 | TRBV7-3 | 14 | . | CASSLIGGLTEAFF | TGTGCCAGCAGCTTAATAGGAGGCCTCACTGAAGCTTTCTTT
. | TRBJ2-2 | TRBV6-1 | 15 | once | CASRLSSARIDELFF | TGTGCCAGCAGGTTATCTAGCGCCCGAATCGACGAGCTGTTTTTT
TRBD2 | TRBJ2-7 | TRBV5-1 | 15 | . | CASRTGLAGAYEQYF | TGCGCCAGCAGAACCGGACTAGCGGGGGCCTACGAGCAGTACTTC
TRBD1 | TRBJ1-1 | TRBV27 | 17 | once | CASSPRGQGQGGTEAFF | TGTGCCAGCAGTCCGCGGGGACAGGGACAAGGAGGCACTGAAGCTTTCTTT
. | TRBJ2-7 | TRBV19 | 14 | once | CASSRKTGSYEQYF | TGTGCCAGTAGTCGCAAAACAGGATCCTACGAGCAGTACTTC
. | TRBJ2-2 | TRBV7-9 | 14 | . | CASSPPRNTGELFF | TGTGCCAGCAGCCCCCCGAGAAACACCGGGGAGCTGTTTTTT
. | TRBJ1-3 | TRBV5-1 | 15 | . | CASSLEGGTGNTIYF | TGCGCCAGCAGCTTGGAAGGGGGAACTGGAAACACCATATATTTT
. | TRBJ1-3 | TRBV28 | 13 | . | CASSGQSGNTIYF | TGTGCCAGCTCAGGCCAGTCTGGAAACACCATATATTTT
TRBD2 | TRBJ2-2 | TRBV7-2 | 15 | . | CASSLGGRNTGELFF | TGTGCCAGCAGCTTAGGCGGGAGAAACACCGGGGAGCTGTTTTTT
. | TRBJ1-4 | TRBV7-2 | 14 | once | CASSLGGMGEKLFF | TGTGCCAGCAGCTTAGGAGGGATGGGTGAAAAACTGTTTTTT
TRBD2 | TRBJ2-1 | TRBV5-6 | 14 | . | CASGRAGVHNEQFF | TGTGCCAGCGGACGAGCGGGAGTGCATAATGAGCAGTTCTTC
. | TRBJ2-1 | TRBV15 | 14 | . | CATSRTGRNNEQFF | TGTGCCACCAGCAGGACAGGGAGGAACAATGAGCAGTTCTTC
TRBD1 | TRBJ1-2 | TRBV4-1 | 14 | once | CASSQGQGAYGYTF | TGCGCCAGCAGCCAGGGACAGGGGGCTTATGGCTACACCTTC
. | TRBJ2-4 | TRBV5-1 | 14 | few | CASSLGGVENIQYF | TGCGCCAGCAGCTTGGGAGGTGTCGAAAACATTCAGTACTTC
TRBD1 | TRBJ2-5 | TRBV28 | 14 | . | CASSKRQGQETQYF | TGTGCCAGCAGTAAGAGACAGGGCCAAGAGACCCAGTACTTC
. | TRBJ2-7 | TRBV6-5 | 13 | . | CASSLIYRDEQYF | TGTGCCAGCAGTTTAATTTACAGGGACGAGCAGTACTTC
. | TRBJ2-2 | TRBV7-2 | 14 | . | CASRPGLPTGELFF | TGTGCCAGCAGGCCCGGACTTCCCACCGGGGAGCTGTTTTTT
. | TRBJ1-3 | TRBV2 | 13 | . | CASKEQAGFAIYF | TGTGCCAGCAAGGAACAGGCTGGGTTCGCCATATATTTT
. | TRBJ1-5 | TRBV2 | 12 | . | CASGDSNQPQHF | TGTGCCAGCGGAGACAGCAATCAGCCCCAGCATTTT
. | TRBJ1-2 | TRBV2 | 10 | . | CAGVNNGYTF | TGTGCCGGAGTAAACAATGGCTACACCTTC
. | TRBJ1-3 | TRBV29-1 | 13 | . | CSVGARSGNTIYF | TGCAGCGTTGGAGCCCGCTCTGGAAACACCATATATTTT
. | TRBJ2-7 | TRBV7-2 | 14 | . | CASSLGAGPYEQYF | TGTGCCAGCAGCTTAGGGGCGGGACCCTACGAGCAGTACTTC
. | TRBJ2-7 | TRBV4-2 | 14 | . | CASSQGVRAYEQYF | TGTGCCAGCAGCCAAGGGGTCAGGGCATACGAGCAGTACTTC
. | TRBJ2-5 | TRBV5-4 | 13 | . | CASSTRLQETQYF | TGTGCCAGCAGCACCAGACTACAAGAGACCCAGTACTTC
. | TRBJ2-7 | TRBV28 | 13 | . | CASSLLPTYEQYF | TGTGCCAGCAGTTTATTACCCACATACGAGCAGTACTTC
. | TRBJ2-5 | TRBV5-1 | 17 | . | CASSLLGGGQALETQYF | TGCGCCAGCAGCTTATTAGGGGGGGGACAGGCGCTAGAGACCCAGTACTTC
TRBD1 | TRBJ1-4 | TRBV6-1 | 13 | . | CASSERQGTELFF | TGTGCCAGCAGTGAAAGACAGGGGACTGAACTGTTTTTT
. | TRBJ1-2 | TRBV7-3 | 14 | few | CASSLIGGSYGYTF | TGTGCCAGCAGCTTAATCGGAGGTAGCTATGGCTACACCTTC
TRBD1 | TRBJ1-1 | TRBV18 | 14 | . | CASSPAGGNTEAFF | TGTGCCAGCTCACCAGCAGGGGGTAACACTGAAGCTTTCTTT
. | TRBJ2-5 | TRBV6-5 | 13 | . | CASRLRTVETQYF | TGTGCCAGCAGGTTACGGACTGTGGAGACCCAGTACTTC
. | TRBJ2-3 | TRBV5-6 | 13 | . | CASSLRGTDTQYF | TGTGCCAGCAGCCTGCGGGGCACAGATACGCAGTATTTT
. | TRBJ2-2 | TRBV4-3 | 16 | . | CASSQDPEPRAGELFF | TGCGCCAGCAGCCAAGATCCAGAACCTCGGGCCGGGGAGCTGTTTTTT
. | TRBJ2-2 | TRBV2 | 15 | few | CASSEAGTNTGELFF | TGTGCCAGCAGTGAGGCCGGGACGAACACCGGGGAGCTGTTTTTT
. | TRBJ1-2 | TRBV5-1 | 15 | . | CASSLAIGGERGYTF | TGCGCCAGCAGCTTGGCCATTGGGGGGGAACGCGGCTACACCTTC
. | TRBJ2-2 | TRBV7-2 | 14 | . | CASSLLAVAGELFF | TGTGCCAGCAGCCTACTAGCCGTTGCTGGGGAGCTGTTTTTT
TRBD2 | TRBJ2-1 | TRBV6-6 | 15 | . | CASSAQREATNEQFF | TGTGCCAGCAGCGCCCAGCGGGAGGCCACAAATGAGCAGTTCTTC
TRBD1 | TRBJ2-6 | TRBV14 | 17 | . | CASSQGDRLSGANVLTF | TGTGCCAGCAGCCAAGGGGACAGGCTCTCTGGGGCCAACGTCCTGACTTTC
TRBD1 | TRBJ1-2 | TRBV9 | 16 | . | CASSVALDRGRNGYTF | TGTGCCAGCAGCGTAGCTCTGGACAGGGGGAGAAATGGCTACACCTTC
TRBD1 | TRBJ1-1 | TRBV29-1 | 15 | . | CSVGGLQGAGTEAFF | TGCAGCGTGGGGGGCCTACAGGGGGCTGGCACTGAAGCTTTCTTT
TRBD1 | TRBJ1-2 | TRBV6-6 | 16 | . | CASSYPGQGGNYGYTF | TGTGCCAGCAGTTACCCGGGACAGGGAGGTAACTATGGCTACACCTTC